A selection of T cell receptor beta chains follows, all from one sample in a study of CD8 T cells in ankylosing spondylitis. TCRdb processed the 5' RACE reads anew with MiXCR; each CDR3 protein has one entry. The table shows more than 400,000 distinct CDR3 sequences, with less than 6% occurring only once. Sample: blood, either unsorted or a sorted T cell fraction (not recorded which). These receptors were taken from a male donor with ankylosing spondylitis. Each CDR3 is given with its conserved first and last residue. The order of the fields is D gene, V gene, CDR3 protein. A D gene is named only where the DNA matches it firmly.

TRBD1 | TRBV9 | CASSALGTESYEQYF
TRBD2 | TRBV6-5 | CASSSLPRGSGRGENIQYF
. | TRBV20-1 | CSAGRKETQYF
. | TRBV14 | CASSQGFTQKETQYF
TRBD1 | TRBV20-1 | CSAEWTGQETQYF
. | TRBV10-3 | CAISELLGTDTQYF
. | TRBV27 | CASSSTGPRGEQFF
. | TRBV4-1 | CASSLSRDLGNSPLHF
TRBD2 | TRBV20-1 | CSAPPGSGRQETQYF
TRBD2 | TRBV5-6 | CASSSPTSGDYEQYF
. | TRBV24-1 | CATSDRRWDALRSEQFF
. | TRBV28 | CASSLWGELSSYNEQFF
. | TRBV6-2/TRBV6-3 | CASTVRGIVDEQYF
TRBD1 | TRBV20-1 | CSARAGTGDTSPLHF
TRBD1 | TRBV4-1 | CASSQDWTGRGGYTF
TRBD2 | TRBV12-3/TRBV12-4 | CASSSRTSGQETQYF
TRBD1 | TRBV6-5 | CASSSGTGGSETQYF
. | TRBV20-1 | CSATPRSLDSGNTIYF
TRBD1 | TRBV6-1 | CASRTQGAVNTEAFF
. | TRBV10-3 | CAISELGGRRFTDTQYF
. | TRBV4-3 | CASSQSRGGRTGELFF
. | TRBV7-2 | CASSLAPGRGGNTIYF
TRBD2 | TRBV15 | CATSRALAGGEQYF
. | TRBV5-5 | CASSRTGISSGNTIYF
. | TRBV4-2 | CASSQDRGHPLYGYTF
. | TRBV11-2 | CASSLGTTADTQYF
TRBD1 | TRBV4-3 | CASSRIQGDYYGYTF
TRBD2 | TRBV7-2 | CASSLRLAGDGGELFF
. | TRBV5-1 | CASSLAASTSGMWQYF
. | TRBV12-3/TRBV12-4 | CASSFASDSYEQYF
TRBD2 | TRBV27 | CASSYGLAYEQYF
. | TRBV4-3 | CASSQDPWVETQYF
TRBD2 | TRBV20-1 | CSPKRGTYNEQFF
. | TRBV27 | CASSLSGNNEQFF
. | TRBV28 | CASSSPPTDRNNEQFF